The rows below give T cell receptor beta chains drawn from one sample of a study of PD-1 blockade in classical Hodgkin lymphoma. Assay used: immunoSEQ multiplex PCR; TCRdb lists only in-frame clones, some missing. Here the sample spans over 20,000 clones, about 78% being singletons. The source was peripheral blood mononuclear cells (PBMCs), collected before the second cycle of nivolumab. These receptors all come from a human donor with classical Hodgkin lymphoma. Each CDR3 is given with its conserved first and last residue. D genes are given only for firm matches. Clone sizes are given selectively: once, few, many, or a class where the clone is expanded.

j_call v_call clone_size d_call cdr3_nt cdr3_aa
TRBJ2-1 TRBV29-1 NA NA TGCAGCGTCCAGGGGTCCAATGAGCAGTTCTTC CSVQGSNEQFF
TRBJ1-2 TRBV21-1 NA NA TGTGCCAGCAGCAAAGAAGGTGACAGGGGACGGGGAGGCTACACCTTC CASSKEGDRGRGGYTF
TRBJ1-2 TRBV4-2 once NA TGTGCCAGCAGCACCATAAGCGGGGGCTACACCTTC CASSTISGGYTF
TRBJ2-7 TRBV6-1 few NA TGTGCCAGCAGTGAGTCGGGGGTGGGCGAGCAGTACTTC CASSESGVGEQYF
TRBJ1-2 TRBV20-1 NA NA TGCAGTGCTAGAGATGACTATGGCTACACCTTC CSARDDYGYTF
TRBJ2-3 TRBV6-6 NA NA TGTGCCAGCACCAAACCCGGGGGTTTGGTAACAGATACGCAGTATTTT CASTKPGGLVTDTQYF
TRBJ2-5 TRBV18 NA NA TGTGCCAGCTCGGGGGGGCGTCAGTACCAAGAGACCCAGTACTTC CASSGGRQYQETQYF
TRBJ1-2 TRBV5-4 few TRBD1 TGTGCCAGCAGCCGACAGGGGGTCGGTGACTATGGCTACACCTTC CASSRQGVGDYGYTF
TRBJ2-5 TRBV27 NA TRBD2 TGTGCCAGCAGTACAGACGGGACTAGCGGACAAGAGACCCAGTACTTC CASSTDGTSGQETQYF
TRBJ1-6 TRBV27 NA NA TGTGCCAGCAGCTACGTCGGTTCACCCCTCCACTTT CASSYVGSPLHF
TRBJ2-7 TRBV5-1 few NA TGCGCCAGCAGCTTGGAGGCCAGTACCTACGAGCAGTACTTC CASSLEASTYEQYF
TRBJ1-5 TRBV6-1 NA TRBD1 TGTGCCAGCAGTGAAGTGAGGACAGGGACTCAGCCCCAGCATTTT CASSEVRTGTQPQHF
TRBJ2-5 TRBV20-1 once NA TGCAGTGCTAGAGAGTCGCGGACCCAGTACTTC CSARESRTQYF
TRBJ2-7 TRBV5-6 NA TRBD2 TGTGCCAGCAGCCGGTTTCGGACTAGCGGGCCGATCTCCTACGAGCAGTACTTC CASSRFRTSGPISYEQYF
TRBJ1-2 TRBV6-5 NA NA TGTGCCAGCAGTAAACAGGGTTCGGGTGGCTACACCTTC CASSKQGSGGYTF
TRBJ2-1 TRBV29-1 NA NA TGCAGCGTTGAAATTATGGCTTCTTACAATGAGCAGTTCTTC CSVEIMASYNEQFF
TRBJ2-1 TRBV5-1 NA TRBD2 TGCGCCAGCAGCTTGGCCGGGACTAGCGGAGAAGAGCAGTTCTTC CASSLAGTSGEEQFF
TRBJ2-6 TRBV11-2 NA NA TGTGCCCACACAATCTCTGGGGCCAACGTCCTGACTTTC CAHTISGANVLTF
TRBJ1-4 TRBV5-1 NA TRBD1 TGCGCCAGCAGCGGAAGGACAGGGGAAGGCGAAAAACTGTTTTTT CASSGRTGEGEKLFF
TRBJ2-1 TRBV7-9 NA NA TGTGCCAGCAGCTTAGGGGGCCTAGCGCCCAATGAGCAGTTCTTC CASSLGGLAPNEQFF
TRBJ2-1 TRBV29-1 NA NA TGCAGCGCGACCCCTGTCCATGAGCAGTTCTTC CSATPVHEQFF
TRBJ1-1 TRBV19 NA NA TGTGCCAGTAGTATTAGAGGGGGTGAAGCTTTCTTT CASSIRGGEAFF
TRBJ2-7 TRBV6-5 NA NA TGTGCCAGCAGTTACTTAGGCAGGCTTGACGAGCAGTACTTC CASSYLGRLDEQYF
TRBJ1-1 TRBV6-1 NA TRBD1 TGTGCCAGCAGTACCCGGACAGGCTGGGGCTCTGAAGCTTTCTTT CASSTRTGWGSEAFF
TRBJ2-2 TRBV27 NA NA TGTGCCAGCAGTTTGCGTAGAGATACTATTAACACCGGGGAGCTGTTTTTT CASSLRRDTINTGELFF
TRBJ2-1 TRBV5-8 NA TRBD2 TGTGCCAGCAGCTCGCTAGCGGGAGGTCGAAATGAGCAGTTCTTC CASSSLAGGRNEQFF
TRBJ1-1 TRBV6-1 NA TRBD1 TGTGCCAGCAGTGCTATGACAGGGGGCCAGATTGAAGCTTTCTTT CASSAMTGGQIEAFF
TRBJ2-1 TRBV7-9 once NA TGTGCCGGAGGGGATGAGCAGTTCTTC CAGGDEQFF
TRBJ2-3 TRBV5-4 NA NA TGTGCCAGCAGCTCTCAGGGGCGACAGGCTAGCACAGATACGCAGTATTTT CASSSQGRQASTDTQYF
TRBJ2-7 TRBV2 NA NA TGTGCCAGCAGAGGTCCGACAGAGATGGACCACGAGCAGTACTTC CASRGPTEMDHEQYF
TRBJ1-1 TRBV18 NA NA TGTGCCAGCTCACGGGGGGCTGAGGGCACTGAAGCTTTCTTT CASSRGAEGTEAFF
TRBJ2-3 TRBV28 NA NA TGTGCCAGCAGACTCGACCCCACAGATACGCAGTATTTT CASRLDPTDTQYF
TRBJ1-3 TRBV9 NA NA TGTGCCAGCAGCGGCGGGGTCTCTGGAAACACCATATATTTT CASSGGVSGNTIYF
TRBJ2-3 TRBV18 few NA TGTGCCAGCTCACCGGGGGCGGTTAGCACAGATACGCAGTATTTT CASSPGAVSTDTQYF
TRBJ1-5 TRBV19 few TRBD1 TGTGCCAGTATGAGGACAGGGGCAAAGGATCAGCCCCAGCATTTT CASMRTGAKDQPQHF
TRBJ2-7 TRBV6-1 NA NA TGTGCCAGCAGTGTTGGGGGATATCAGGGGGAGCAGTACTTC CASSVGGYQGEQYF
TRBJ1-6 TRBV28 NA TRBD1 TGTGCCAGCAGTTTAAGTACAGGGGGCTCACCCCTCCACTTT CASSLSTGGSPLHF
TRBJ2-3 TRBV6-6 once NA TGTGCCAGCAGCCGTAGCGGAGCCACAGATACGCAGTATTTT CASSRSGATDTQYF
TRBJ2-1 TRBV5-8 few TRBD1 TGTGCCAGCAGTATTACCGGGACAGGGCTCTACAATGAGCAGTTCTTC CASSITGTGLYNEQFF
TRBJ1-1 TRBV9 NA NA TGTGCCAGCAGCGTCCGGAGCCACACTGAAGCTTTCTTT CASSVRSHTEAFF
TRBJ2-5 TRBV5-1 once TRBD1 TGCGCCAGCAGCTTGAACCCGGGACAGCAAGAGACCCAGTACTTC CASSLNPGQQETQYF
TRBJ1-1 TRBV11-2 NA NA TGTGCCAGCAGCTTACAGGCGAACACTGAAGCTTTCTTT CASSLQANTEAFF
TRBJ2-1 TRBV6-6 NA TRBD2 TGTGCCAGCAGTTACGGGGCTAGCGGGAGTAGATATGAGCAGTTCTTC CASSYGASGSRYEQFF
TRBJ2-5 TRBV6-4 NA NA TGTGCCAGCAGCCCGGGCCGGGGCGCGTCCCAGTACTTC CASSPGRGASQYF
TRBJ2-3 TRBV9 NA TRBD1 TGTGCCAGCAGCGTGGGACAGGGCACAGATACGCAGTATTTT CASSVGQGTDTQYF
TRBJ2-2 TRBV19 few NA TGTGCCAGTAGTATTGGTGTCGGGGAGCTGTTTTTT CASSIGVGELFF
TRBJ2-7 TRBV19 NA NA TGTGCCAGTAGTCTTACCGTAGCGGAGCCCTACGAGCAGTACTTC CASSLTVAEPYEQYF
TRBJ2-5 TRBV14 NA TRBD1 TGTGCCAGCAGCCAAGGGCAGGGGGTCGGAGAGACCCAGTACTTC CASSQGQGVGETQYF
TRBJ2-2 TRBV10-3 NA NA TGTGCGACTGCGGGGGCGCCTACCGGGGAGCTGTTTTTT CATAGAPTGELFF
TRBJ1-2 TRBV5-6 NA TRBD1 TGTGCCAGCAGCTTGGGAGCAGGGGGGTACTATGGCTACACCTTC CASSLGAGGYYGYTF
TRBJ1-2 TRBV10-3 few NA TGTGCCATCAGTGGGACCGGTGACTATGGCTACACCTTC CAISGTGDYGYTF
TRBJ2-2 TRBV5-1 NA NA TGCGCCAGCAGCGGGGAGGTGGGGACCGGGGAGCTGTTTTTT CASSGEVGTGELFF
TRBJ2-7 TRBV2 NA NA TGTGCCAGCACCACGGACAGCTACGAGCAGTACTTC CASTTDSYEQYF
TRBJ2-1 TRBV30 NA TRBD1 TGTGCCTGTCGGACAGGTACTTACAATGAGCAGTTCTTC CACRTGTYNEQFF
TRBJ2-2 TRBV5-1 NA TRBD2 TGCGCCAGCGCCCCCGCGACTAGCTCCGGGGAGCTGTTTTTT CASAPATSSGELFF